These T cell receptor beta chains were read from a single sample in a study of cytomegalovirus exposure and HLA in healthy donors. Some clones are missing from TCRdb's copy, which holds only in-frame ones; the method was immunoSEQ multiplex PCR. This sample has approximately 150,000 clones, with roughly nine tenths found just once. Sequenced: PBMCs. These receptors were obtained from a woman under 30 in good health and CMV-seropositive. Each CDR3 is given with its conserved first and last residue. Fields, in order: V gene, J gene, D gene, clone size, CDR3 DNA, CDR3 protein. A D gene is named only where the DNA matches it firmly. Not every row has a clone size; where given, it reads once, few, many or a size class.

>TRBV28|TRBJ2-7|NA|NA
TGTGCCAGCAGTCCCGAGAGGAGCCCCGCCCACGAGCAGTACTTC
CASSPERSPAHEQYF
>TRBV9|TRBJ1-4|TRBD1|NA
TGTGCCAGCAGCCCCGGGACAGGGGGCTGGAATGAAAAACTGTTTTTT
CASSPGTGGWNEKLFF
>TRBV29-1|TRBJ2-7|NA|NA
TGCAGCGTTGAAAGTGCCCGACTCCCCTACGAGCAGTACTTC
CSVESARLPYEQYF
>TRBV6-6|TRBJ1-1|NA|NA
TGTGCCAGCACCCCTCCGGCAGGCCGGGGTTTGACTGAAGCTTTCTTT
CASTPPAGRGLTEAFF
>TRBV9|TRBJ1-3|NA|NA
TGTGCCAGCAGCGTAGCTGGATCAGGTTCAACCTCTGGAAACACCATATATTTT
CASSVAGSGSTSGNTIYF
>TRBV30|TRBJ2-3|TRBD2|NA
TGTGCCTGGAGTACTAGCGTGCCCACAGATACGCAGTATTTT
CAWSTSVPTDTQYF
>TRBV30|TRBJ2-7|TRBD2|medium-sized
TGTGCCTGGAGAGGACTAGCGGGGTCCTCCTACGAGCAGTACTTC
CAWRGLAGSSYEQYF
>TRBV27|TRBJ2-7|NA|NA
TGTGCCAGCACGTTGACAGGACCCTACGAGCAGTACTTC
CASTLTGPYEQYF
>TRBV7-9|TRBJ2-7|NA|NA
TGTGCCAGCAGCTTAGAGCAGGGGAGTTACGAGCAGTACTTC
CASSLEQGSYEQYF
>TRBV2|TRBJ1-5|TRBD1|NA
TGTGCCAGCAGTGAATGGGCAGGGGGGAATCAGCCCCAGCATTTT
CASSEWAGGNQPQHF
>TRBV28|TRBJ2-2|NA|NA
TGTGCCAGCAGTTTTGGTGGGCCCACCGGGGAGCTGTTTTTT
CASSFGGPTGELFF
>TRBV7-3|TRBJ1-1|NA|few
TGTGCCAGCAGCCCCGGGACAACCTCCGAAGCTTTCTTT
CASSPGTTSEAFF
>TRBV7-3|TRBJ2-5|TRBD1|NA
TGTGCCAGCAGTCGGGACAGGCAAGAGACCCAGTACTTC
CASSRDRQETQYF
>TRBV4-3|TRBJ2-3|NA|NA
TGCGCCAGCAGCCAAGACAGGGGGGACACAGATACGCAGTATTTT
CASSQDRGDTDTQYF
>TRBV7-2|TRBJ1-5|NA|few
TGTGCCAGCAGCTACCTTGGACAGTATCAGCCCCAGCATTTT
CASSYLGQYQPQHF
>TRBV6-6|TRBJ2-5|TRBD2|NA
TGTGCCAGCAGCCACTTCGGGAGGGAGACCCAGTACTTC
CASSHFGRETQYF
>TRBV5-1|TRBJ2-1|NA|NA
TGCGCCAGTAGAGTGGTCGGGTACAATGAGCAGTTCTTC
CASRVVGYNEQFF
>TRBV2|TRBJ2-5|NA|NA
TGTGCCAGCAGACAACAAGAGACCCAGTACTTC
CASRQQETQYF
>TRBV6-1|TRBJ1-2|NA|once
TGTGCCAGCAGTATCCGAGGACTGATTAACTATGGCTACACCTTC
CASSIRGLINYGYTF
>TRBV18|TRBJ1-2|NA|NA
TGTGCCAGCTCACCAAGGAGGTTTTCACCCTACTCTCCAACTCTCTATGGCTACACCTTC
CASSPRRFSPYSPTLYGYTF
>TRBV19|TRBJ2-1|TRBD2|NA
TGTGCCAGTAGTATTGGAGCGGGAAATGAGCAGTTCTTC
CASSIGAGNEQFF
>TRBV10-1|TRBJ2-1|TRBD2|NA
TGCGCCAGCAGCAGTAGCGGGGCCCTTCCGGACCTGTTCTTC
CASSSSGALPDLFF
>TRBV14|TRBJ2-7|TRBD2|NA
TGTGCCAGCAGCCAAGATGCTAGCGGGACACTGCAGTACTTC
CASSQDASGTLQYF
>TRBV11-2|TRBJ2-2|NA|NA
TGTGCCAGCCTTTTAGCCGGGGAGCTGTTTTTT
CASLLAGELFF
>TRBV27|TRBJ2-2|NA|once
TGTGCCAGCAGTTTCGGGGGTGTCGGAACACGGAACACCGGGGAGCTGTTTTTT
CASSFGGVGTRNTGELFF
>TRBV6-5|TRBJ2-3|TRBD2|NA
TGTGCCAGCAGTTACTTGGGGGGGGGAGACACAGATACGCAGTATTTT
CASSYLGGGDTDTQYF
>TRBV9|TRBJ2-7|NA|few
TGTGCCAGCAGCGGGGCTTACGCCCCTGGAGAGCAGTACTTC
CASSGAYAPGEQYF
>TRBV18|TRBJ2-7|TRBD1|NA
TGTGCCAGCTCACCCCCGAACAGGGGACAGGGCTCCTACGAGCAGTACTTC
CASSPPNRGQGSYEQYF
>TRBV2|TRBJ1-1|TRBD1|NA
TGTGCCAGCAGTGGTCGACAGGGGGGGGGAGCTTTCTTT
CASSGRQGGGAFF
>TRBV5-1|TRBJ2-1|NA|NA
TGCGCCAGCAGCTTTGCGACCGGGAGCTCCTACAATGAGCAGTTCTTC
CASSFATGSSYNEQFF
>TRBV18|TRBJ1-1|NA|NA
TGTGCCAGCTCACCTCCCGCGGGGTTGAGGAACACTGAAGCTTTCTTT
CASSPPAGLRNTEAFF
>TRBV29-1|TRBJ1-4|TRBD1|many
TGCAGCGTGGGACAGGGGGCTCGTGAAAAACTGTTTTTT
CSVGQGAREKLFF
>TRBV4-2|TRBJ2-3|TRBD2|once
TGTGCCAGCAGCCAAGATCTAGCGGGAGGGGAGAATACGCAGTATTTT
CASSQDLAGGENTQYF
>TRBV6-5|TRBJ2-2|NA|NA
TGTGCCAGCAGTTACTCGAGAGGGATGGTCACCGGGGAGCTGTTTTTT
CASSYSRGMVTGELFF
>TRBV11-1|TRBJ1-4|TRBD1|NA
TGTGCCAGCAGCTCAGGGACAGCTTTTTCAACTAATGAAAAACTGTTTTTT
CASSSGTAFSTNEKLFF
>TRBV10-3|TRBJ2-5|NA|few
TGTGCCATCAGTGATGGTGAGGAGACCCAGTACTTC
CAISDGEETQYF
>TRBV5-1|TRBJ2-7|NA|NA
TGCGCCAGCAGCTTTATGGAGGGGGCGAATTCCTACGAGCAGTACTTC
CASSFMEGANSYEQYF
>TRBV2|TRBJ2-7|NA|NA
TGTGCCAGCTCCCCACCGGTAGCGGCTACTTACGAGCAGTACTTC
CASSPPVAATYEQYF
>TRBV5-4|TRBJ2-1|TRBD2|NA
TGTGCCAGCAGCCCTGGACTAGCGGGGCCAAGCAATGAGCAGTTCTTC
CASSPGLAGPSNEQFF
>TRBV27|TRBJ2-3|TRBD1|NA
TGTGCCAGCAGTTTATCGGGACAGTACACAGATACGCAGTATTTT
CASSLSGQYTDTQYF
>TRBV5-6|TRBJ2-1|TRBD2|NA
TGTGCCAGCAGCTACATTAGCGGGGTGTCCTACAATGAGCAGTTCTTC
CASSYISGVSYNEQFF
>TRBV6-5|TRBJ1-6|NA|NA
TGTGCCAGCAGCCTGAGGACACAAAATTCACCCCTCCACTTT
CASSLRTQNSPLHF
>TRBV9|TRBJ2-7|NA|once
TGTGCCAGCAGCGTAGCAGGGCGGAGCGACGAGCAGTACTTC
CASSVAGRSDEQYF
>TRBV5-1|TRBJ2-7|TRBD2|NA
TGCGCCAGCAGCGTGGGACTAGCGTTTTACGAGCAGTACTTC
CASSVGLAFYEQYF
>TRBV6-5|TRBJ1-2|NA|NA
TGTGCCAGCTTCAGACAGCCCTATGGCTACACCTTC
CASFRQPYGYTF
>TRBV19|TRBJ2-5|NA|NA
TGTGCCAGTAGTAAGGACGGGCAGGGGATGCAAGAGACCCAGTACTTC
CASSKDGQGMQETQYF
>TRBV4-3|TRBJ2-7|TRBD1|NA
TGCGCCAGCAGCCAAGATGATCAGGGGGAGCTCGCCTACGAGCAGTACTTC
CASSQDDQGELAYEQYF
>TRBV19|TRBJ2-5|NA|NA
TGTGCCAGTTCAAGTATGGGGGCAGGGAAAGAGACCCAGTACTTC
CASSSMGAGKETQYF
>TRBV18|TRBJ1-5|NA|NA
TGTGCCAGCTCCCCGGGACATACTAGCAATCAGCCCCAGCATTTT
CASSPGHTSNQPQHF
>TRBV7-9|TRBJ1-2|NA|few
TGTGCCAGCAGCTTAGCTAAAGGCTACACCTTC
CASSLAKGYTF
>TRBV4-2|TRBJ1-4|NA|few
TGTGCCAGCAGCCAAGTATGGGAGGCAGGGTGGGCCGAAAAACTGTTTTTT
CASSQVWEAGWAEKLFF